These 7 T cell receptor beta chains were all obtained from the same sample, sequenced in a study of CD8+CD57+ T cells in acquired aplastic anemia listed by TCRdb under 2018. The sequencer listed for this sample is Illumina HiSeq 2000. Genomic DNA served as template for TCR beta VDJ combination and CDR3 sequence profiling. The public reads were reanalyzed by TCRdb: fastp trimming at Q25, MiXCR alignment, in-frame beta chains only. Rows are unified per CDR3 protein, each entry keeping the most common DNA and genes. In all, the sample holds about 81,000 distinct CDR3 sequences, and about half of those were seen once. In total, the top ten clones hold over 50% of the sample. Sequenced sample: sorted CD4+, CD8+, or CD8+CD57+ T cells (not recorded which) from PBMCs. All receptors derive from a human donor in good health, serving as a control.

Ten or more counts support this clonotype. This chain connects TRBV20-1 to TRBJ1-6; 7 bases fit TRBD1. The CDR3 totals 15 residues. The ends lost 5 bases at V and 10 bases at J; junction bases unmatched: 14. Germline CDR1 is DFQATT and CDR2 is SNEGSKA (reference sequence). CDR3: CSALGTETLKSPLHF. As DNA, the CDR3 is TGCAGTGCTCTAGGGACAGAGACCCTAAAATCACCCCTCCACTTT.

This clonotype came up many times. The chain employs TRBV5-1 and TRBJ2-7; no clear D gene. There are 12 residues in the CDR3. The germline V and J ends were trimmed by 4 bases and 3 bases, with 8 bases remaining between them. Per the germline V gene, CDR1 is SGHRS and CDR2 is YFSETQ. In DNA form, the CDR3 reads TGCGCCAGCAGCCCGAACAGCTACGAGCAGTACTTC. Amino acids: CASSPNSYEQYF.

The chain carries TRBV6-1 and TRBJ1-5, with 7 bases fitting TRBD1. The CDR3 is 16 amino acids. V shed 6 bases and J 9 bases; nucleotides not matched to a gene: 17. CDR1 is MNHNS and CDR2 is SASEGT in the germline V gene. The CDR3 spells CASRSDGPGGDRPQHF. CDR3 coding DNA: TGTGCCAGCAGATCCGACGGTCCAGGGGGAGATCGGCCCCAGCATTTT.

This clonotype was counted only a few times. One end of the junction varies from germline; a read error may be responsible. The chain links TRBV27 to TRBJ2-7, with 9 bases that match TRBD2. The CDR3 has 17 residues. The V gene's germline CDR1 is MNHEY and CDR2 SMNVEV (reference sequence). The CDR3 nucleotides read TGTGCCAGCAGTTTCCTTTCGGGTGCGGGAGGGTTCTACGAGCGGTACTTC. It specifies CASSFLSGAGGFYERYF.

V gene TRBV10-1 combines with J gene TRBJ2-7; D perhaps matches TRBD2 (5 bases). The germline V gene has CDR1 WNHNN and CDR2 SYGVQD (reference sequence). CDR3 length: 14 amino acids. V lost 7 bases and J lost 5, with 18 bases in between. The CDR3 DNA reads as TGCGCCAGCACGATCGACCGGGGAGCGGACGAGCAGTACTTC. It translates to CASTIDRGADEQYF.

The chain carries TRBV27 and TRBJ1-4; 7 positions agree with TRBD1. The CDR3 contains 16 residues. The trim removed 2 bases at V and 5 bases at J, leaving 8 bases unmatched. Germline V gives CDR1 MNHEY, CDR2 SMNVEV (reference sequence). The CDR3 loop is CASSLRGGQGNEKLFF. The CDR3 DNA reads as TGTGCCAGCAGTTTACGAGGGGGCCAAGGGAATGAAAAACTGTTTTTT.

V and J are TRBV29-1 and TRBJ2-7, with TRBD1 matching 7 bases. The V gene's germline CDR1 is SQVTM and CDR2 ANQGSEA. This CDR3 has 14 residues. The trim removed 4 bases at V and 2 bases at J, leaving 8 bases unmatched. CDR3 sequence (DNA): TGCAGCGTTGTAGCTCAACAGGGGACCTACGAGCAGTACTTC. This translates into CSVVAQQGTYEQYF.